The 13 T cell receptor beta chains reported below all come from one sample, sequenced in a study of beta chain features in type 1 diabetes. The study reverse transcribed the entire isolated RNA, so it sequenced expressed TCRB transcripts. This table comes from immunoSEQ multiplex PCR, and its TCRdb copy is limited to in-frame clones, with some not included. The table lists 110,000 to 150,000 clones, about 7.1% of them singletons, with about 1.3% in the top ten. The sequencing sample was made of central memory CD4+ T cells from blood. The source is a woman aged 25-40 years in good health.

CDR3 in amino acids: CASSLEGLAGSEQYF. CDR3 coding DNA: TGTGCCAGCAGCTTAGAGGGTCTAGCGGGAAGCGAGCAGTACTTC. This rearrangement joins TRBV7-9 to TRBJ2-7; 9 bases align to TRBD2. CDR1 is SEHNR, CDR2 FQNEAQ, per germline (reference sequence). V lost 1 base to trimming and J lost 6 bases; unmatched junction nucleotides: 7. The CDR3 has 15 residues.

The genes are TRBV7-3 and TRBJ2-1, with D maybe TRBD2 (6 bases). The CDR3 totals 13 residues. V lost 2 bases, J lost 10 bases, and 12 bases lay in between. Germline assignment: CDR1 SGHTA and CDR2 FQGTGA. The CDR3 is CASSLGRSGEQFF. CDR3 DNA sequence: TGTGCCAGCAGCTTAGGGAGGTCGGGAGAGCAGTTCTTC.

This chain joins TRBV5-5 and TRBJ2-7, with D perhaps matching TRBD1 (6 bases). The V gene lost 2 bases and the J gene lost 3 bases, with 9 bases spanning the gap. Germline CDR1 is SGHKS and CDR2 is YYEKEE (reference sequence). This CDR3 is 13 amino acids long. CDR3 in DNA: TGTGCCAGCAGCTTTCGACAGGACTACGAGCAGTACTTC. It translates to CASSFRQDYEQYF.

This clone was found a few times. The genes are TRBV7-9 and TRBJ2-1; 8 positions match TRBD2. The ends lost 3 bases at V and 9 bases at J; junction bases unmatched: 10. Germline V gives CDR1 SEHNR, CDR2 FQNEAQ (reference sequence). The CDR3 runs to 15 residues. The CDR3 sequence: CASSLGLGSPGEQFF. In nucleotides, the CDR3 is TGTGCCAGCAGCTTGGGACTAGGGTCCCCCGGTGAGCAGTTCTTC.

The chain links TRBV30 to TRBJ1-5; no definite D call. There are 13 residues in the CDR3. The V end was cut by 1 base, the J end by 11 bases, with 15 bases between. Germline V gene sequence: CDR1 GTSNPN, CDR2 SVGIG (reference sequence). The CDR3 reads CAWSEDQRRAQHF. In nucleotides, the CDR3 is TGTGCCTGGAGTGAAGATCAACGCCGAGCCCAGCATTTT.

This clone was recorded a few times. The CDR3 DNA reads as TGTGCCAGCAGTCTAGGACAGGGTTTGAGCTCCTACGAGCAGTACTTC. This codes for CASSLGQGLSSYEQYF. This chain links TRBV28 with TRBJ2-7, with 8 bases fitting TRBD1. Germline-derived CDR1 and CDR2 are MDHEN and SYDVKM. CDR3 size: 16 residues. V lost 5 bases to trimming and J lost 0 bases; unmatched junction nucleotides: 9. Full variable domain (missing parts from reference TRBV28 and TRBJ2-7): DVKVTQSSRYLVKRTGEKVFLECVQDMDHENMFWYRQDPGLGLRLIYFSYDVKMKEKGDIPEGYSVSREKKERFSLILESASTNQTSMYLCASSLGQGLSSYEQYFGPGTRLTVT.

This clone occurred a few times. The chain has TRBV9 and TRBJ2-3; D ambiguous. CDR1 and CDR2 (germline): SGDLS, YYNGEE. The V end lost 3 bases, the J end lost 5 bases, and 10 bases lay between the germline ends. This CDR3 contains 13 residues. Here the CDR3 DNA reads TGTGCCAGCAGCGCACCCGCAGGAGATACGCAGTATTTT. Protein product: CASSAPAGDTQYF.

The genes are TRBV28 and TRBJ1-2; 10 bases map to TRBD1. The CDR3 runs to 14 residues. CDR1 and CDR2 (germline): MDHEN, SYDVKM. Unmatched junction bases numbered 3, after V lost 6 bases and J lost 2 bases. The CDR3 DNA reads TGTGCCAGCAGGGAGACAGGGGGCAACTATGGCTACACCTTC. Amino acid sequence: CASRETGGNYGYTF.

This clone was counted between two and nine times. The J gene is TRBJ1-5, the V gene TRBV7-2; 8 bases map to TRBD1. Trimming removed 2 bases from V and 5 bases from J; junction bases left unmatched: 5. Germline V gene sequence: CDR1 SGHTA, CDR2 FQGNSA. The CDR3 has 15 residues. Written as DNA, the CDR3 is TGTGCCAGCAGCTTACACCCAGGGGGCGATCAGCCCCAGCATTTT. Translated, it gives CASSLHPGGDQPQHF.

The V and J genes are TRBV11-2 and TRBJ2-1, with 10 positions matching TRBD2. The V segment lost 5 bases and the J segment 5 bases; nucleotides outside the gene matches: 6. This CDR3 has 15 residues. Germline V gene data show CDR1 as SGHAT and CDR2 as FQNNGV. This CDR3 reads CASSPSGRANNEQFF. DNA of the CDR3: TGTGCCAGCAGCCCCAGCGGGAGGGCTAACAATGAGCAGTTCTTC.

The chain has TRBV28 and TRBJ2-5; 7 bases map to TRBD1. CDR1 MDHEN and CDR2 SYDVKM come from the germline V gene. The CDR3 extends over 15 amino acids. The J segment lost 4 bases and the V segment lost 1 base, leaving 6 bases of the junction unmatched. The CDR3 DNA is TGTGCCAGCAGTTTATACAGGGGCGGCGGAGAGACCCAGTACTTC. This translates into CASSLYRGGGETQYF.

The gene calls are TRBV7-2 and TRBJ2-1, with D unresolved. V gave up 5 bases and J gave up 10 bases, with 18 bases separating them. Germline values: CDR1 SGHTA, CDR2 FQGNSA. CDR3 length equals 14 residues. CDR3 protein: CASSESRLEYEQFF. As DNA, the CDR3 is TGTGCCAGCAGCGAGAGTCGCCTAGAATACGAGCAGTTCTTC.

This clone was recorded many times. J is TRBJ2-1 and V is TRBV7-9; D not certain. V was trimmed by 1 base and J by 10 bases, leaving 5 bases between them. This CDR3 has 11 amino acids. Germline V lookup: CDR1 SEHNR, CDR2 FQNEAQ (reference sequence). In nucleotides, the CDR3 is TGTGCCAGCAGCTTAGATCGGGAGCAGTTCTTC. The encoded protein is CASSLDREQFF.